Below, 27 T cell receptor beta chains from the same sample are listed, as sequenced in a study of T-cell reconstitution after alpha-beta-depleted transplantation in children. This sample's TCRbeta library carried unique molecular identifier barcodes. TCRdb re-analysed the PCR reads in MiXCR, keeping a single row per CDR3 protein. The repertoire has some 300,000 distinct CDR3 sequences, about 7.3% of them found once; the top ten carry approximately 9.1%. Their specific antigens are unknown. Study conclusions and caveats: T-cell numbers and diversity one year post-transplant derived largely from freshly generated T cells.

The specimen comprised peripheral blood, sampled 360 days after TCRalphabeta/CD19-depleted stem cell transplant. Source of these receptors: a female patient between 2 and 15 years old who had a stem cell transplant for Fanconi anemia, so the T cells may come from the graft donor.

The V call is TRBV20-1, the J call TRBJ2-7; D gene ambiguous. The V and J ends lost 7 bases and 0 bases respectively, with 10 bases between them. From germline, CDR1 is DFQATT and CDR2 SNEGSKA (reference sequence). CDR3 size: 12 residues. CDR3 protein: CSVRGGSYEQYV. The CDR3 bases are TGCAGTGTCAGAGGCGGCTCCTACGAGCAGTACGTC.

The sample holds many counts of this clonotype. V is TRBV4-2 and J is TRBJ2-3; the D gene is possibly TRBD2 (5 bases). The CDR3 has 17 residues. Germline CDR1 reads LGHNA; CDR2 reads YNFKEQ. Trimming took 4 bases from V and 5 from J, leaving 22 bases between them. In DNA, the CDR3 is TGTGCCAGCAGCCCCGCAGGAGCGGCTGAGTTAAGAGATACGCAGTATTTT. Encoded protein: CASSPAGAAELRDTQYF.

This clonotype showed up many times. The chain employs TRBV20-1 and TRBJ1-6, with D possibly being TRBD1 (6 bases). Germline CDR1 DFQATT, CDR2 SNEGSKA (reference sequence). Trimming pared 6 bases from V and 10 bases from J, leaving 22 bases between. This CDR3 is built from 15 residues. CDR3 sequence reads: CSAVLGAGAYSPLHF. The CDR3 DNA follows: TGCAGTGCCGTCCTCGGGGCAGGGGCCTACTCACCCCTCCACTTT.

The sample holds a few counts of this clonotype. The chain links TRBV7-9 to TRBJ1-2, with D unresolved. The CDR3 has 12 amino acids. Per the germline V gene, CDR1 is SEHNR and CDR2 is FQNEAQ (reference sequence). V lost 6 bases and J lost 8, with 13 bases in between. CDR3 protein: CASRIGQLGYTF. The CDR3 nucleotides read TGTGCCAGCAGAATAGGGCAGTTGGGCTACACCTTC.

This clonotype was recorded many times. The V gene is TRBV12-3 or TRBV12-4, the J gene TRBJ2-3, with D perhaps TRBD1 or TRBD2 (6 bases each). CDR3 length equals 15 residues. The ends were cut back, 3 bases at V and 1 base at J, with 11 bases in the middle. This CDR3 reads CASSFSGAGTDTQYF. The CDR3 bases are TGTGCCAGCAGTTTTTCGGGGGCCGGCACAGATACGCAGTATTTT.

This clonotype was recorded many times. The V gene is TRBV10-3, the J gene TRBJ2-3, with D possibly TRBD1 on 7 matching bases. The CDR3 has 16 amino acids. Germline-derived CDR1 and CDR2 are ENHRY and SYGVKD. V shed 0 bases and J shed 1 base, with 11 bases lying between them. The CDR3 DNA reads TGTGCCATCAGTGAGTCACAGGGGACTCGCACAGATACGCAGTATTTT. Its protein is CAISESQGTRTDTQYF.

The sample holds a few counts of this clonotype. The chain's CDR3 is CASSYSYGSTDTQYF. The CDR3 DNA reads as TGTGCCAGCAGTTACTCTTACGGCAGCACAGATACGCAGTATTTT. The chain uses TRBV6-5 and TRBJ2-3, with unresolved D. The V end was cut by 0 bases, the J end by 0 bases, with 7 bases between. Germline CDR1 and CDR2: MNHEY and SVGAGI. The CDR3 loop spans 15 amino acids.

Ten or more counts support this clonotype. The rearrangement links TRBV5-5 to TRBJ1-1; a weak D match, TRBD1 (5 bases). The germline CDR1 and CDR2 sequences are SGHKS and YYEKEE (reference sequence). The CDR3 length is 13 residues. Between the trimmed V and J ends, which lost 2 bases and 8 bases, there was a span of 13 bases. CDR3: CASSFTGAAEAFF. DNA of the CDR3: TGTGCCAGCAGCTTCACAGGCGCAGCAGAAGCTTTCTTT.

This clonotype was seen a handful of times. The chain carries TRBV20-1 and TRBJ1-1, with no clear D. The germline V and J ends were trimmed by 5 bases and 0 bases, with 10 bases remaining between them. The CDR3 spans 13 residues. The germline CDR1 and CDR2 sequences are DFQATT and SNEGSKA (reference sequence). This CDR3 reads CSAPDILNTEAFF. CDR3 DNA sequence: TGCAGTGCTCCAGACATCCTGAACACTGAAGCTTTCTTT.

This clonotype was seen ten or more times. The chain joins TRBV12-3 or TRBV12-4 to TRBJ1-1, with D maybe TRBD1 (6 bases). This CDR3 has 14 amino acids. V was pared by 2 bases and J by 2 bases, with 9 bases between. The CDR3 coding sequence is TGTGCCAGCAGTTTAACAGGGCGAAACACTGAAGCTTTCTTT. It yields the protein CASSLTGRNTEAFF.

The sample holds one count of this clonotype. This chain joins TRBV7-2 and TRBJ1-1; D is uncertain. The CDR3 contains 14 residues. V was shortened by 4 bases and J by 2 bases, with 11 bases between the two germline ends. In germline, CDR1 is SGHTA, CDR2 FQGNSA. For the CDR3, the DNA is TGTGCCAGCAGCTCCCCACCAGATAACACTGAAGCTTTCTTT. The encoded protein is CASSSPPDNTEAFF.

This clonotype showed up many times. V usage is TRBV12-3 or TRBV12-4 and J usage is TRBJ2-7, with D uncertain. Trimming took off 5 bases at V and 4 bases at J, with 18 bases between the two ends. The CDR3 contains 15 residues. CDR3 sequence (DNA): TGTGCCAGCAGTCCCAATACGCCGAGCAGTTACGAGCAGTACTTC. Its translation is CASSPNTPSSYEQYF.

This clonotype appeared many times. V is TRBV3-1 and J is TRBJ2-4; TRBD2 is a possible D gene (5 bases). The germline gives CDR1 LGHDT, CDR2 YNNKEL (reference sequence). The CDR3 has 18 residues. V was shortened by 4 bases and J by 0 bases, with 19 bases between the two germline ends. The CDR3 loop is CASSPLGRSPQAKNIQYF. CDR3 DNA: TGTGCCAGCAGCCCACTAGGACGGAGCCCTCAAGCCAAAAACATTCAGTACTTC.

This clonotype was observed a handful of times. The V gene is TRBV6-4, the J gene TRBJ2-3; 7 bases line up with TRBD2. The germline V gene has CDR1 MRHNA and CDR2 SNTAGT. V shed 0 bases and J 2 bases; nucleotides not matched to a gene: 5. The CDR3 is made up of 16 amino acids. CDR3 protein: CASSDSGGVHTDTQYF. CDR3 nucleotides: TGTGCCAGCAGTGACTCGGGAGGGGTTCACACAGATACGCAGTATTTT.

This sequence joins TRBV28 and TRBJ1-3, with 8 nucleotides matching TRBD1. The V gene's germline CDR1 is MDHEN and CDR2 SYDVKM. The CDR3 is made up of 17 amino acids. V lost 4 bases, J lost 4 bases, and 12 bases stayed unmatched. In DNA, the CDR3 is TGTGCCAGCAGTTCACCTCTACCAGGGGGCGGAGGAAACACCATATATTTT. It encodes CASSSPLPGGGGNTIYF. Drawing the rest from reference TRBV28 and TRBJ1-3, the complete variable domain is DVKVTQSSRYLVKRTGEKVFLECVQDMDHENMFWYRQDPGLGLRLIYFSYDVKMKEKGDIPEGYSVSREKKERFSLILESASTNQTSMYLCASSSPLPGGGGNTIYFGEGSWLTVV.

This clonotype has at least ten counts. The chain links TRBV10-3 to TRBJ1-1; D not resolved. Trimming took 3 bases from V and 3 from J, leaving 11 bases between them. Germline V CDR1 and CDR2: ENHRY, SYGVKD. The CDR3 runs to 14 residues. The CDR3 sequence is CAISDDWRDTEAFF. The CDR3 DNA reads TGTGCCATCAGTGACGACTGGAGGGACACTGAAGCTTTCTTT.

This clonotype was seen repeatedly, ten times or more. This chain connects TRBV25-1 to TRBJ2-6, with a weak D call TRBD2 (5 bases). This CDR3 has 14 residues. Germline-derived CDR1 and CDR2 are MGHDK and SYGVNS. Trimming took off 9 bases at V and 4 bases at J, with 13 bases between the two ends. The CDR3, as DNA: TGTGCCAGTGAGAGAGGGCCCGGGGCCAACGTCCTGACTTTC. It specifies CASERGPGANVLTF.

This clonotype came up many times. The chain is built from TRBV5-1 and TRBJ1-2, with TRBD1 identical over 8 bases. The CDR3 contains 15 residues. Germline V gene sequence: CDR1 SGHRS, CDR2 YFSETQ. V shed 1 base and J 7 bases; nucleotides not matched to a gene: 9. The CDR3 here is CASSLPQAGGAGYTF. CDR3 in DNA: TGCGCCAGCAGCTTGCCCCAAGCAGGGGGCGCTGGCTACACCTTC.

CDR3: CASSQVIDGNGYTF. The CDR3 bases are TGCGCCAGCAGCCAAGTGATCGACGGGAATGGCTACACCTTC. The rearrangement uses TRBV4-3 and TRBJ1-2; D is undetermined. Germline V gives CDR1 LGHNA, CDR2 YSLEER. The germline V and J ends were trimmed by 1 base and 6 bases, with 12 bases remaining between them. CDR3 size: 14 residues.

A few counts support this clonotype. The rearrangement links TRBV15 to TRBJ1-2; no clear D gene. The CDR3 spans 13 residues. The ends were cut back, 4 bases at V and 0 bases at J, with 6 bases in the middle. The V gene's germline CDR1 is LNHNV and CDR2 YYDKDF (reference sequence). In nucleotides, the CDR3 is TGTGCCACCAGCAAGACACCTAACTATGGCTACACCTTC. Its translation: CATSKTPNYGYTF.

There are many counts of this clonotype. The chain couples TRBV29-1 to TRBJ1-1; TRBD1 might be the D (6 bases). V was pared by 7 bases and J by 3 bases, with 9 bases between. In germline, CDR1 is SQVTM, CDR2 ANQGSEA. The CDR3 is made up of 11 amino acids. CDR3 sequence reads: CSGRGYTEAFF. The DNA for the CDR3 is TGCAGCGGAAGGGGGTACACTGAAGCTTTCTTT.

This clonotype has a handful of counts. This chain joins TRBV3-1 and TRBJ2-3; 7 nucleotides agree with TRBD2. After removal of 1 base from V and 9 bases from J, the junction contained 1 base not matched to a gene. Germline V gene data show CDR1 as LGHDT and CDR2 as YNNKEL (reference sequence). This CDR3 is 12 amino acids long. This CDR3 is CASSQASGTQYF. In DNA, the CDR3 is TGTGCCAGCAGCCAAGCTAGCGGAACGCAGTATTTT.

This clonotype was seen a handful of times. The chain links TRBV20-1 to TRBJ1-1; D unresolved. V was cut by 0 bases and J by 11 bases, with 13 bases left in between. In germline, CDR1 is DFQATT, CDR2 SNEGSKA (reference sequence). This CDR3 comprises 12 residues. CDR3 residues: CSARDIRVRAFF. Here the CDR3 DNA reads TGCAGTGCTAGAGATATACGGGTGCGGGCTTTCTTT.

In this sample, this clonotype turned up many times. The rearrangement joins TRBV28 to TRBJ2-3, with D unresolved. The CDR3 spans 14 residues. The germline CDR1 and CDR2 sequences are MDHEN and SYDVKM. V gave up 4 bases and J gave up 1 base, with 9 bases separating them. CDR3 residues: CASSWPSGTDTQYF. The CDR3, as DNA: TGTGCCAGCAGTTGGCCCAGCGGCACAGATACGCAGTATTTT.

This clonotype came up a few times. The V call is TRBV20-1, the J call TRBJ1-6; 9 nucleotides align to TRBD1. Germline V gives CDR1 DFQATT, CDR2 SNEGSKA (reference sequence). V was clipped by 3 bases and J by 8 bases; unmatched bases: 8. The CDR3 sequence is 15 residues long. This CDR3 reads CSASAPGQGYSPLHF. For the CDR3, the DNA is TGCAGTGCTAGTGCGCCGGGACAGGGTTATTCACCCCTCCACTTT.

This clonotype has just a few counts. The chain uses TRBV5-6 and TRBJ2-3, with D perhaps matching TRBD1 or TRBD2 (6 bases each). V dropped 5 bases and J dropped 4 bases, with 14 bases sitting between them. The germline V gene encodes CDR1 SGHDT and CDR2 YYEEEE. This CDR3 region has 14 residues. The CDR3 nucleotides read TGTGCCAGCAGTCCGAGTAGGGGGGCAGATACGCAGTATTTT. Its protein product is CASSPSRGADTQYF.

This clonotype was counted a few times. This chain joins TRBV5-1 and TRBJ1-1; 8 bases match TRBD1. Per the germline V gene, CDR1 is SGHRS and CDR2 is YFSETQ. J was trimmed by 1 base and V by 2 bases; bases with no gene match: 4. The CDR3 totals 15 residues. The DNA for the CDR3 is TGCGCCAGCAGCTTCCCTGGGACAGGGAACACTGAAGCTTTCTTT. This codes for CASSFPGTGNTEAFF.